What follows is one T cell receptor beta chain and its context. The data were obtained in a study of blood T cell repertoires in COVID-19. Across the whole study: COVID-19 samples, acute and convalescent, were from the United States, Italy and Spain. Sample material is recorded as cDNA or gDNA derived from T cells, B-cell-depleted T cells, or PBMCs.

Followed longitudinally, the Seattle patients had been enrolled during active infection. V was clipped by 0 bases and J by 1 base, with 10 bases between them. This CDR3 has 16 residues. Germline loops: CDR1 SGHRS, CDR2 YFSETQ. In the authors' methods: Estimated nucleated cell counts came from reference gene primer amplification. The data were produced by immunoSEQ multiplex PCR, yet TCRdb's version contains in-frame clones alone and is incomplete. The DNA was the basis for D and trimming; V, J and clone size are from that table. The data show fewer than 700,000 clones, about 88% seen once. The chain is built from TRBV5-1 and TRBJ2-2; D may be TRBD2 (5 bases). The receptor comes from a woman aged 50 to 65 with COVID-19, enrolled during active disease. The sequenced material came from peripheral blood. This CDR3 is CASSLEGAVNTGELFF. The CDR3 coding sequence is TGCGCCAGCAGCTTGGAAGGAGCGGTGAACACCGGGGAGCTGTTTTTT. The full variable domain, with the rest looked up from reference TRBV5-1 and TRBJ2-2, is KAGVTQTPRYLIKTRGQQVTLSCSPISGHRSVSWYQQTPGQGLQFLFEYFSETQRNKGNFPGRFSGRQFSNSRSEMNVSTLELGDSALYLCASSLEGAVNTGELFFGEGSRLTVL.